This entry lists 8 T cell receptor beta chains sequenced from one sample in a study of vaccination effects on CD4 cells after COVID-19. Isolation of CD4+ T cells took place after ten to eleven days of culture. From March to December 2020, the person had a SARS-CoV-2 infection that was confirmed by PCR. Everyone in the study got two shots of either the BNT162b2 or mRNA-1273 vaccine. TCRdb keeps only in-frame clones here, not all; method: immunoSEQ multiplex PCR. The sample has fewer than 55,000 clones, 76% seen once. For these TCRs, the target antigens are not known. The material sequenced was CD4+ T cells from PBMCs cultured without peptide, taken after COVID-19 vaccination. The receptors originated from a human donor who had a prior SARS-CoV-2 infection.

V and J are TRBV11-3 and TRBJ1-1, with TRBD1 as a possible D gene (5 bases). This CDR3 has 17 residues. Germline CDR1 reads SGHNT; CDR2 reads YENEEA. V dropped 4 bases and J dropped 1 base, with 19 bases sitting between them. CDR3 nucleotide sequence: TGTGCCAGCAGCTCAGGCTTTGGGGGTGAAAAGAACACTGAAGCTTTCTTT. Translation: CASSSGFGGEKNTEAFF.

The rearrangement uses TRBV11-3 and TRBJ2-1, with a weak D call TRBD2 (7 bases). V lost 5 bases to trimming and J lost 6 bases, with 17 bases between them. The germline V gene encodes CDR1 SGHNT and CDR2 YENEEA. The CDR3 consists of 15 residues. CDR3 loop: CASSPWTGGANEQFF. The CDR3 DNA follows: TGTGCCAGCAGCCCGTGGACTGGGGGGGCCAATGAGCAGTTCTTC.

The rearrangement uses TRBV19 and TRBJ2-2, with D possibly called TRBD1 or TRBD2 (5 bases each). V was trimmed by 7 bases and J by 3 bases, leaving 15 bases between them. The germline V gene encodes CDR1 LNHDA and CDR2 SQIVND (reference sequence). The CDR3 loop spans 15 amino acids. The CDR3 DNA reads TGTGCCAGTACCCCGTGGGGGTTCGACACCGGGGAGCTGTTTTTT. Its protein product is CASTPWGFDTGELFF.

The chain recombines TRBV10-3 with TRBJ1-5; 9 bases fit TRBD1. Germline assignment: CDR1 ENHRY and CDR2 SYGVKD. The CDR3 runs to 15 residues. The V and J ends lost 9 bases and 3 bases, in that order; junction bases with no gene match: 9. In nucleotides, the CDR3 is TGTGCCATAGGGGTGGGGACAGGGATCAATCAGCCCCAGCATTTT. It translates to CAIGVGTGINQPQHF.

J is TRBJ1-3 and V is TRBV6-6; 10 bases map to TRBD1. Germline CDR1 is MNHNY and CDR2 is SVGAGI (reference sequence). V lost 2 bases to trimming and J lost 1 base; unmatched junction nucleotides: 2. CDR3 length: 16 amino acids. The CDR3 nucleotides read TGTGCCAGCAGTTACGACAGGGGGCTGTCTGGAAACACCATATATTTT. It yields the protein CASSYDRGLSGNTIYF.

V usage is TRBV19 and J usage is TRBJ2-2; the D is unclear. Germline assignment: CDR1 LNHDA and CDR2 SQIVND (reference sequence). This CDR3 contains 17 residues. Trimming removed 5 bases at V and 0 bases at J, with 16 bases between. The CDR3 DNA reads as TGTGCCAGTAGTCCCTCGAGGAGAACCCCGAACACCGGGGAGCTGTTTTTT. Translation gives CASSPSRRTPNTGELFF.

The count of this clone is one. The rearrangement uses TRBV10-3 and TRBJ1-5, with 8 positions matching TRBD1. The ends lost 6 bases at V and 8 bases at J; junction bases unmatched: 6. CDR1 is ENHRY and CDR2 is SYGVKD in the germline V gene. CDR3 length equals 13 residues. CDR3 protein: CAIRPGQDEPQHF. DNA for the CDR3: TGTGCCATCAGACCGGGACAGGACGAGCCCCAGCATTTT.

The chain recombines TRBV6-2 or TRBV6-3 with TRBJ2-2; tentatively, D is TRBD1 or TRBD2 (5 bases each). The germline gives CDR1 MNHEY, CDR2 SVGEGT. V dropped 4 bases and J dropped 5 bases, with 17 bases sitting between them. The CDR3 is 16 residues long. This CDR3 reads CASSFLARWGTGELFF. The CDR3 DNA follows: TGTGCCAGCAGTTTCTTGGCCCGCTGGGGGACCGGGGAGCTGTTTTTT.